These T cell receptor beta chains were read from a single sample in a study of Graves' ophthalmopathy and Graves' hyperthyroidism. Each CDR3 protein gets one entry after TCRdb re-called the multiplex PCR reads with MiXCR. Of around 50,000 distinct CDR3 sequences listed, around 50% are singletons. Sequencing was done on a sample of peripheral blood. The receptors come from an adult man with Graves' ophthalmopathy. Both conserved end residues are part of each CDR3. The D gene is left open where the match is weak. Clone size is given for some rows only: seen once, a few or many times, or a class if the clone is expanded.

clone_size: NA; cdr3_length: 15; v_call: TRBV5-1; d_call: TRBD1; j_call: TRBJ2-7; cdr3_nt: TGCGCCAGCAGCCTAAATCCTGGACAGGGGAACGAGCAGTACTTC; cdr3_aa: CASSLNPGQGNEQYF
clone_size: medium-sized; cdr3_length: 19; v_call: TRBV25-1; d_call: TRBD1; j_call: TRBJ2-5; cdr3_nt: TGTGCCAGCAGTGCAGGGACCGGGACAGGGGGGGGAGGACGAGAGACCCAGTACTTC; cdr3_aa: CASSAGTGTGGGGRETQYF
clone_size: NA; cdr3_length: 14; v_call: TRBV6-1; d_call: NA; j_call: TRBJ2-3; cdr3_nt: TGTGCCAGCAGTGAGAGGGGCCACACAGATACGCAGTATTTT; cdr3_aa: CASSERGHTDTQYF
clone_size: NA; cdr3_length: 14; v_call: TRBV2; d_call: NA; j_call: TRBJ2-2; cdr3_nt: TGTGCCAGCAAGGAACAGGGATTCACCGGGGAGCTGTTTTTT; cdr3_aa: CASKEQGFTGELFF
clone_size: NA; cdr3_length: 16; v_call: TRBV11-2; d_call: TRBD2; j_call: TRBJ2-3; cdr3_nt: TGTGCCAGCAGCTGGGCTAGCGGGGCGTACACAGATACGCAGTATTTT; cdr3_aa: CASSWASGAYTDTQYF
clone_size: many; cdr3_length: 15; v_call: TRBV6-1; d_call: TRBD1; j_call: TRBJ1-4; cdr3_nt: TGTGCCAGCAGTGACACGGGACAGGCGGTCGAAAAACTGTTTTTT; cdr3_aa: CASSDTGQAVEKLFF
clone_size: medium-sized; cdr3_length: 12; v_call: TRBV29-1; d_call: NA; j_call: TRBJ2-7; cdr3_nt: TGCAGCGTTCTTCCGCACTCCTACGAGCAGTACTTC; cdr3_aa: CSVLPHSYEQYF
clone_size: NA; cdr3_length: 14; v_call: TRBV10-3; d_call: NA; j_call: TRBJ1-1; cdr3_nt: TGTGCCATCAGTGAGTCCACTAGGTTAAGCAAAGCTTTCTTT; cdr3_aa: CAISESTRLSKAFF
clone_size: many; cdr3_length: 13; v_call: TRBV11-2; d_call: NA; j_call: TRBJ1-2; cdr3_nt: TGTGCCAGCAGCAATATCAGGGCGGTGGGCTACACCTTC; cdr3_aa: CASSNIRAVGYTF
clone_size: NA; cdr3_length: 14; v_call: TRBV20-1; d_call: NA; j_call: TRBJ2-2; cdr3_nt: TGCAGTGCTGGTGCGGGATTGGTCGCCGGGGAGCTGTTTTTT; cdr3_aa: CSAGAGLVAGELFF
clone_size: NA; cdr3_length: 13; v_call: TRBV5-8; d_call: NA; j_call: TRBJ1-4; cdr3_nt: TGTGCCAGCAGCCCAATCGGTTCGGAAAAGCTGTTTTTT; cdr3_aa: CASSPIGSEKLFF
clone_size: once; cdr3_length: 19; v_call: TRBV12-3/TRBV12-4; d_call: TRBD1; j_call: TRBJ2-5; cdr3_nt: TGTGCCAGCAGTGAAAATACCGGGACAGGGGGCGATGTCCAAGAGACCCAGTACTTC; cdr3_aa: CASSENTGTGGDVQETQYF
clone_size: many; cdr3_length: 19; v_call: TRBV20-1; d_call: TRBD2; j_call: TRBJ2-1; cdr3_nt: TGCAGTGCTAGGTGGGGAAGTAGCGGGAGGCGCAGCTCCTACAATGAGCAGTTCTTC; cdr3_aa: CSARWGSSGRRSSYNEQFF
clone_size: many; cdr3_length: 15; v_call: TRBV10-3; d_call: TRBD2; j_call: TRBJ2-5; cdr3_nt: TGTGCCATCAGTGAGCCGGGACTAGCGTTAGAGACCCAGTACTTC; cdr3_aa: CAISEPGLALETQYF
clone_size: NA; cdr3_length: 15; v_call: TRBV6-6; d_call: NA; j_call: TRBJ1-1; cdr3_nt: TGTGCCAGCAGTTACTCCGTAGGCAGGAACACTGAAGCTTTCTTT; cdr3_aa: CASSYSVGRNTEAFF
clone_size: many; cdr3_length: 17; v_call: TRBV4-1; d_call: TRBD1; j_call: TRBJ1-4; cdr3_nt: TGCGCCAGCAGCCAAGATGTCCCTGGGACAGCGAATGAAAAACTGTTTTTT; cdr3_aa: CASSQDVPGTANEKLFF
clone_size: NA; cdr3_length: 12; v_call: TRBV2; d_call: TRBD1; j_call: TRBJ2-7; cdr3_nt: TGTGCCTCACAGGGGGCAAATTACGAGCAGTACTTC; cdr3_aa: CASQGANYEQYF
clone_size: NA; cdr3_length: 15; v_call: TRBV10-3; d_call: NA; j_call: TRBJ2-1; cdr3_nt: TGTGCCATCACCTTACTCGCCGGACAATACAATGAGCAGTTCTTC; cdr3_aa: CAITLLAGQYNEQFF
clone_size: NA; cdr3_length: 15; v_call: TRBV5-1; d_call: TRBD2; j_call: TRBJ2-7; cdr3_nt: TGCGTCAGCCGTGAAGGGGCTAGCGGACACTACGAGCAGTACTTC; cdr3_aa: CVSREGASGHYEQYF
clone_size: NA; cdr3_length: 16; v_call: TRBV15; d_call: NA; j_call: TRBJ2-1; cdr3_nt: TGTGCCACCAGCAGAGAAGGGATTATAGCGGCCAATGAGCAGTTCTTC; cdr3_aa: CATSREGIIAANEQFF
clone_size: NA; cdr3_length: 13; v_call: TRBV7-3; d_call: NA; j_call: TRBJ2-7; cdr3_nt: TGTGCCAGCAGCTTATTAACAGCCTCCGAGCAGTACTTC; cdr3_aa: CASSLLTASEQYF
clone_size: few; cdr3_length: 16; v_call: TRBV30; d_call: TRBD2; j_call: TRBJ2-5; cdr3_nt: TGTGCCTGGAGTCTCGGGGGGGAAGGCAGAGAAGAGACCCAGTACTTC; cdr3_aa: CAWSLGGEGREETQYF
clone_size: NA; cdr3_length: 17; v_call: TRBV29-1; d_call: TRBD2; j_call: TRBJ2-2; cdr3_nt: TGCAGCGTTGATGGAAGGGGAGCGGGAGGGCGTGTCGGGGAGCTGTTTTTT; cdr3_aa: CSVDGRGAGGRVGELFF
clone_size: NA; cdr3_length: 12; v_call: TRBV15; d_call: NA; j_call: TRBJ2-1; cdr3_nt: TGTGCTAGTAAAGGGTTCGACAATGAGCAGTTCTTC; cdr3_aa: CASKGFDNEQFF
clone_size: NA; cdr3_length: 17; v_call: TRBV24-1; d_call: TRBD2; j_call: TRBJ2-5; cdr3_nt: TGTGCCACCAGTGATTTCTACCCCGGGACTAGAAGGGAGACCCAGTACTTC; cdr3_aa: CATSDFYPGTRRETQYF
clone_size: NA; cdr3_length: 15; v_call: TRBV2; d_call: NA; j_call: TRBJ2-2; cdr3_nt: TGTGCCAGCAGTGAAGAAAGGAGACAGCCCGGGGAGCTGTTTTTT; cdr3_aa: CASSEERRQPGELFF
clone_size: NA; cdr3_length: 15; v_call: TRBV10-3; d_call: NA; j_call: TRBJ2-2; cdr3_nt: TGTGCCATCAGTGGGCGCGACACGAACACCAGGGAGCTGTTTTTT; cdr3_aa: CAISGRDTNTRELFF
clone_size: NA; cdr3_length: 15; v_call: TRBV9; d_call: NA; j_call: TRBJ2-3; cdr3_nt: TGTGCCAGCAGCCCGGGCACCCAGTGGACAGATACGCAGTATTTT; cdr3_aa: CASSPGTQWTDTQYF
clone_size: once; cdr3_length: 14; v_call: TRBV5-4; d_call: TRBD1; j_call: TRBJ2-5; cdr3_nt: TGTGCCAGCAGCGGTGGACAGGGGGTAGAGACCCAGTACTTC; cdr3_aa: CASSGGQGVETQYF
clone_size: NA; cdr3_length: 15; v_call: TRBV19; d_call: TRBD1; j_call: TRBJ1-4; cdr3_nt: TGTGCCAGTAGTATAGCCCGGGACAGCAATGAAAAACTGTTTTTT; cdr3_aa: CASSIARDSNEKLFF
clone_size: NA; cdr3_length: 13; v_call: TRBV5-1; d_call: NA; j_call: TRBJ1-1; cdr3_nt: TGCGCCGGCAGCTTGGTCAGGGACACTGAAGCTTTCTTT; cdr3_aa: CAGSLVRDTEAFF
clone_size: many; cdr3_length: 17; v_call: TRBV7-8; d_call: NA; j_call: TRBJ2-5; cdr3_nt: TGTGCCAGCAGCTTAGGGATCCTGGGGGGTGGCCAAGAGACCCAGTACTTC; cdr3_aa: CASSLGILGGGQETQYF